This T cell receptor (beta chain) derives from a study of T cells after posttransplantation cyclophosphamide. Study-level results: Donor-recipient repertoire similarity was low at 1-2 months, rising over year one.

As for this clone: Antigen: not known.

TCRdb keeps only in-frame clones here, not all; method: immunoSEQ multiplex PCR. The sample records approximately 50,000 clones, roughly 94% being singletons. The clonotype originates from a woman aged 25 to 39 in good health and a related stem cell transplant donor. The sample comprised PBMCs.

CDR3 loop: CASSDREKLFF. The DNA for the CDR3 is TGTGCCAGCAGTGACAGGGAAAAACTGTTTTTT. This chain links TRBV28 with TRBJ1-4; D may be TRBD1 (6 bases). Germline lookup yields CDR1 MDHEN and CDR2 SYDVKM. The CDR3 is made up of 11 amino acids. V was trimmed by 5 bases and J by 8 bases, leaving 6 bases between them.